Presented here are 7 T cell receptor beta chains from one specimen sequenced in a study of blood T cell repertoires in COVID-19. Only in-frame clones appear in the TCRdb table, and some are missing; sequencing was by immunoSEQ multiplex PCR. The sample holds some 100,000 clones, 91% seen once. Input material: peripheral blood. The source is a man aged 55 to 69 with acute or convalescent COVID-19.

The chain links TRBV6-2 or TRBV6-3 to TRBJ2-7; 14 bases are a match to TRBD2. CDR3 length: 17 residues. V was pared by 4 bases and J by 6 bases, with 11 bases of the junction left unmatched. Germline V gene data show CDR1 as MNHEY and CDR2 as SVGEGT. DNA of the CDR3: TGTGCCAGCAGTTTGACTAGCGGGAGGGTTCCCCCCCTCGAGCAGTACGTC. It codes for CASSLTSGRVPPLEQYV.

Here the CDR3 DNA reads TGCGCCAGCAGCTCCTTTACTAGCGGGAGGGACGAGCAGTACTTC. Protein: CASSSFTSGRDEQYF. This chain connects TRBV5-1 to TRBJ2-7; 13 nucleotides line up with TRBD2. The V gene's germline CDR1 is SGHRS and CDR2 YFSETQ. The CDR3 is 15 amino acids. The trim removed 3 bases at V and 5 bases at J, leaving 5 bases unmatched. Using reference TRBV5-1 and TRBJ2-7 for the parts outside the CDR3, the full variable domain is KAGVTQTPRYLIKTRGQQVTLSCSPISGHRSVSWYQQTPGQGLQFLFEYFSETQRNKGNFPGRFSGRQFSNSRSEMNVSTLELGDSALYLCASSSFTSGRDEQYFGPGTRLTVT.

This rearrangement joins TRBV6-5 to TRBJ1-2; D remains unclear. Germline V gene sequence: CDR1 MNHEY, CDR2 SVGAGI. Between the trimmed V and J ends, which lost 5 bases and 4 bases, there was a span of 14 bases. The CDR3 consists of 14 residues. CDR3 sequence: CASSHREGPYGYTF. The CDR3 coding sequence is TGTGCCAGCAGTCACCGGGAAGGGCCCTATGGCTACACCTTC.

The CDR3 here is CASTEGAGQPQHF. In DNA, the CDR3 is TGTGCCAGCACCGAGGGGGCAGGTCAGCCCCAGCATTTT. J is TRBJ1-5 and V is TRBV28; 7 nucleotides agree with TRBD1. The germline CDR1 and CDR2 sequences are MDHEN and SYDVKM. This CDR3 is 13 amino acids long. J gave up 6 bases and V 7 bases, and 6 bases lay outside the gene matches.

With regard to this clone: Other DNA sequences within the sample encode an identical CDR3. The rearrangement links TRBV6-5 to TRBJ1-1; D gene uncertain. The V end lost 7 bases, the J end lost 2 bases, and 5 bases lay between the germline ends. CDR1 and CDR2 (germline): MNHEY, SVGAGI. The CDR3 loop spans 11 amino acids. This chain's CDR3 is CASKQNTEAFF. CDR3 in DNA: TGTGCCAGCAAGCAAAACACTGAAGCTTTCTTT.

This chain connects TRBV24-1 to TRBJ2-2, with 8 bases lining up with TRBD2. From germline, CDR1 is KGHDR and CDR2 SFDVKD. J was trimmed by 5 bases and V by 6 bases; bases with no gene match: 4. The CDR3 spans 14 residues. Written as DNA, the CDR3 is TGTGCCACCAGTTATGGCGGGAGGACCGGGGAGCTGTTTTTT. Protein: CATSYGGRTGELFF.

For the CDR3, the DNA is TGTGCCAGCAGTTTGGGACTAGCGGGATCCACAGATACGCAGTATTTT. Protein sequence: CASSLGLAGSTDTQYF. The chain couples TRBV27 to TRBJ2-3; TRBD2 agrees at 13 bases. This CDR3 has 16 amino acids. Unmatched junction bases numbered 2, after V lost 3 bases and J lost 2 bases. Germline CDR1 is MNHEY and CDR2 is SMNVEV (reference sequence).